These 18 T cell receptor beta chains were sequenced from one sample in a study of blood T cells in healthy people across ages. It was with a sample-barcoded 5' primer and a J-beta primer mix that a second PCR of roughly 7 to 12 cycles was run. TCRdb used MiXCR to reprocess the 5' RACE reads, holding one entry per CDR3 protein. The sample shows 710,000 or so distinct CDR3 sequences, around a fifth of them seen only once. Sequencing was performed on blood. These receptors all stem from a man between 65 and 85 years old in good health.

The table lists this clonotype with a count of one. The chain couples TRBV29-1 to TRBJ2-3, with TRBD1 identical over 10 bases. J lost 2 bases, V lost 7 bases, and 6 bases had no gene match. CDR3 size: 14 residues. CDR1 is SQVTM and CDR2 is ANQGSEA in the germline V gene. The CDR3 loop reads CSAMDRGTTDTQYF. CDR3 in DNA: TGCAGCGCCATGGACAGGGGGACCACAGATACGCAGTATTTT.

CDR3 DNA sequence: TGCGCCAGCAGCCCCCGCCCGGACAGGGTAAACGGAAACACCATATATTTT. It is translated as CASSPRPDRVNGNTIYF. This chain uses TRBV4-1 with TRBJ1-3; 8 nucleotides match TRBD1. CDR3 length: 17 residues. Germline CDR1 is MGHRA and CDR2 is YSYEKL. V shed 4 bases and J 4 bases; nucleotides not matched to a gene: 12.

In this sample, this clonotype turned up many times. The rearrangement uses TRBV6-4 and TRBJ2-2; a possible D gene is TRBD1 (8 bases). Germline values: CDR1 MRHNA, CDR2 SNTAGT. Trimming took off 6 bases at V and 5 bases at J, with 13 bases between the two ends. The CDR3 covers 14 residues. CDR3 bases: TGTGCCAGCAGCCTACAGGGGGGGACCGGGGAGCTGTTTTTT. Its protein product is CASSLQGGTGELFF.

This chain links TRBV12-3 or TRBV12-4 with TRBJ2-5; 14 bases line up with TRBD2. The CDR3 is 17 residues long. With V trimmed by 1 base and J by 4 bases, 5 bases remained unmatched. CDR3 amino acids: CASSLGTSGGSRETQYF. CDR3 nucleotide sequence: TGTGCCAGCAGTTTAGGGACTAGCGGGGGGTCCAGAGAGACCCAGTACTTC.

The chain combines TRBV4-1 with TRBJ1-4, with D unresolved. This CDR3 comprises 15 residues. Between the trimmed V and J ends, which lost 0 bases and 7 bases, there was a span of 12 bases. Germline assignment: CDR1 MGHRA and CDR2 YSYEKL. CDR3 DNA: TGCGCCAGCAGCCAAGATTGGTCTGGGTTTGAAAAACTGTTTTTT. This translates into CASSQDWSGFEKLFF.

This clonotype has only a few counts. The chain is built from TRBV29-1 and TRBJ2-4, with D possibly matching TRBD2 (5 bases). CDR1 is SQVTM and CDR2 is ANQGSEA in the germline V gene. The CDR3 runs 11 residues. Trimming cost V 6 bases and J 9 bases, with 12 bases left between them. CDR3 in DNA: TGCAGCGTACTAGTATCGCCCATTCAGTACTTC. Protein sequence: CSVLVSPIQYF.

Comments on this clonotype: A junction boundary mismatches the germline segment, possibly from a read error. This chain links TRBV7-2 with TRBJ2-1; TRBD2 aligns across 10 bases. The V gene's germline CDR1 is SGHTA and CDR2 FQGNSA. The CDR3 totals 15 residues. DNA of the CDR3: TGTGCCAGCAGGGACCCGGGACTAGCGACCAATGCGCAGTTCTTC. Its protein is CASRDPGLATNAQFF.

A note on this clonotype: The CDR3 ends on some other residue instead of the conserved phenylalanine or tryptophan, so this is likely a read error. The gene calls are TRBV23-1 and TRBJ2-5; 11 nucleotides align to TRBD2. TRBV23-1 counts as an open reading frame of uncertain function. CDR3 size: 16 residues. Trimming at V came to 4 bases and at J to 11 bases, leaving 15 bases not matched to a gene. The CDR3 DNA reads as TGCGCCAGCAGTCTCAAAACTAGCGGGAGTTCAGGAGAGCAGTACGTC. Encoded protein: CASSLKTSGSSGEQYV.

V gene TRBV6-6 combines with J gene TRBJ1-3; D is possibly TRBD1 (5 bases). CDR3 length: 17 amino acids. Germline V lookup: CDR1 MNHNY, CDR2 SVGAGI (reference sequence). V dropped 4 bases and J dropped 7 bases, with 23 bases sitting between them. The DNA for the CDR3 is TGTGCCAGCAGTTCGACGGGGGACGGTTCTGGGTCCAACACCATATATTTT. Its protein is CASSSTGDGSGSNTIYF.

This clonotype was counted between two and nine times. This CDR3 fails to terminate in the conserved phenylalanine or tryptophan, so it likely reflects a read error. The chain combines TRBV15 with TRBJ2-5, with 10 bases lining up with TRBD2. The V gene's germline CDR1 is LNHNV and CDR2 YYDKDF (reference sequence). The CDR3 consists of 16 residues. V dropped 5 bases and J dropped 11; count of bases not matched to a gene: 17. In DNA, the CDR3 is TGTGCCACCAGCGATGCTTGGACTAGCGGCCTTGGGGAGCAGTACGTC. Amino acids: CATSDAWTSGLGEQYV.

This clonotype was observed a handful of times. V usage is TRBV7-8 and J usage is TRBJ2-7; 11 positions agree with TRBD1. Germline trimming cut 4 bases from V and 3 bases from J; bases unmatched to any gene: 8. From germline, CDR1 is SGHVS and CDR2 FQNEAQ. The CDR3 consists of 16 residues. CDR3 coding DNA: TGTGCCAGCAGCTGGGAACCGGGACAGGGGGACTACGAGCAGTACTTC. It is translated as CASSWEPGQGDYEQYF.

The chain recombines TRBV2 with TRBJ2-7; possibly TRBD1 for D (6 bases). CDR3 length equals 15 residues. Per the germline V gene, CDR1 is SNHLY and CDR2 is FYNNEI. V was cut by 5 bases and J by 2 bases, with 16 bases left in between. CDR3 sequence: CASSNRQASTYEQYF. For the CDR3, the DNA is TGTGCCAGCAGTAACCGACAGGCCTCAACCTACGAGCAGTACTTC.

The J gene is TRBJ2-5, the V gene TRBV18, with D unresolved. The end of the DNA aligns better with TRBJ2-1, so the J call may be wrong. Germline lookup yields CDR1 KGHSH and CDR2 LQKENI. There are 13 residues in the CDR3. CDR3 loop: CASSPPNGVEQFF. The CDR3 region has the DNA TGTGCCAGCTCACCACCGAATGGGGTTGAGCAGTTCTTC.

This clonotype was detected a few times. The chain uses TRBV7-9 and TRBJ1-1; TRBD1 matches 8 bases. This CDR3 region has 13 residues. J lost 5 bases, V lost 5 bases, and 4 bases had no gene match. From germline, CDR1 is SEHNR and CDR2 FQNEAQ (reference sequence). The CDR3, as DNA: TGTGCCAGCAGCGCGACAGGGGCGACTGAAGCTTTCTTT. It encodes CASSATGATEAFF.

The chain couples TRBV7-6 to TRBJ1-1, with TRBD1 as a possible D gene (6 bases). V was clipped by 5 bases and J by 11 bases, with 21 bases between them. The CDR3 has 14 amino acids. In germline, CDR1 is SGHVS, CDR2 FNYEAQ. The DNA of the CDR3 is TGTGCCAGCAGCCCCTCCTTTGCGGGGGCCAGGGCTTTCTTT. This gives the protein CASSPSFAGARAFF.

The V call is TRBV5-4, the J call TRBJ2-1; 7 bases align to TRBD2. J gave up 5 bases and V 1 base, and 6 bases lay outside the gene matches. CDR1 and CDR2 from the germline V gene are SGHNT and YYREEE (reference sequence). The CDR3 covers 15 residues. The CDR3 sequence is CASSLKAGVDNEQFF. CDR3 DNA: TGTGCCAGCAGCTTGAAGGCGGGGGTAGACAATGAGCAGTTCTTC.

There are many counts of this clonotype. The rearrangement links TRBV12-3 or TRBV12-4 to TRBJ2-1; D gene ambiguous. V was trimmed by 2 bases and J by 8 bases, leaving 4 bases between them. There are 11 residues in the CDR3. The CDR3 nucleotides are TGTGCCAGCAGTTTAAGTTATGAGCAGTTCTTC. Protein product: CASSLSYEQFF.

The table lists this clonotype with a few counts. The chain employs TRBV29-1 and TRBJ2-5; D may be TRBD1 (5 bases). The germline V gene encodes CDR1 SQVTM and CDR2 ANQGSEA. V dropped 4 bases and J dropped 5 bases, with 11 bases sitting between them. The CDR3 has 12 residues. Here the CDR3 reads CSVGAGWETQYF. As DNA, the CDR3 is TGCAGCGTTGGTGCAGGGTGGGAGACCCAGTACTTC.